Presented here are 31 T cell receptor beta chains from one specimen sequenced in a study of shared clonotypes between healthy human individuals. Data came from immunoSEQ multiplex PCR; TCRdb stores just in-frame clones and leaves some out. The sample holds just over 95,000 clones; 67% are singletons and the top ten take roughly 40%. Sequenced: memory CD8+ T cells sorted from blood. Sample subset: CD45RO+ cells pooled with CCR7-negative TemRA cells. Receptors were obtained from a man aged 30-40 years in good health.

The chain is built from TRBV29-1 and TRBJ2-5; TRBD1 matches at 7 bases. The closer fit of TRBJ2-7 to the DNA end suggests the J call may be wrong. The CDR3 has 15 amino acids. CDR1 and CDR2 from the germline V gene are SQVTM and ANQGSEA. CDR3 coding DNA: TGCAGCGTTGAAGGCAGGCCAGGGGGTATCTACGAGCAGTACTTC. This codes for CSVEGRPGGIYEQYF.

V gene TRBV5-1 combines with J gene TRBJ1-2, with TRBD1 identical over 7 bases. Germline assignment: CDR1 SGHRS and CDR2 YFSETQ. Trimming removed 4 bases from V and 1 base from J; junction bases left unmatched: 7. The CDR3 spans 15 residues. The CDR3, as DNA: TGCGCCAGCAGCCTGGGACAGCTACGTAACTATGGCTACACCTTC. It codes for CASSLGQLRNYGYTF.

The rearrangement uses TRBV7-9 and TRBJ2-1; 15 bases are shared with TRBD2. CDR3 length equals 18 residues. Germline lookup yields CDR1 SEHNR and CDR2 FQNEAQ (reference sequence). J gave up 7 bases and V 5 bases, and 12 bases lay outside the gene matches. CDR3 DNA sequence: TGTGCCAGCAGCCCAGCCCCCTGGACTAGCGGGAGGGTTAATGAGCAGTTCTTC. Translation: CASSPAPWTSGRVNEQFF.

This CDR3 is CASSYLRGGKQYF. Here the CDR3 DNA reads TGTGCCAGCAGCTACCTCAGGGGAGGTAAGCAGTACTTC. The chain has TRBV5-6 and TRBJ2-7; D is tentatively TRBD1 or TRBD2 (6 bases each). Germline CDR1 reads SGHDT; CDR2 reads YYEEEE. The CDR3 extends over 13 amino acids. V lost 3 bases and J lost 8, with 15 bases in between.

On this clone: The same CDR3 arises from other DNA sequences in this sample as well. This rearrangement joins TRBV2 to TRBJ1-1; D perhaps matches TRBD1 (6 bases). The germline V gene encodes CDR1 SNHLY and CDR2 FYNNEI. This CDR3 has 13 amino acids. V lost 4 bases, J lost 4 bases, and 10 bases lay in between. The CDR3 DNA reads TGTGCCAGCAGTGGGGGGGCGGGCACTGAAGCTTTCTTT. Encoded protein: CASSGGAGTEAFF.

About this clone: Just one base apart from a much larger clone, this may be a read error. CDR3 bases: TGTGCCAGCAGTGTGACTAGCGGGAGCTCCTACGAGCAGTGCTTC. This codes for CASSVTSGSSYEQCF. This rearrangement joins TRBV6-1 to TRBJ2-7; 12 bases are a match to TRBD2. The CDR3 has 15 residues. Germline CDR1 MNHNS, CDR2 SASEGT.

This clone showed up just once. With only one base between it and a far larger clone, this is likely a read error. The sample carries other DNA sequences with the same CDR3. The chain couples TRBV6-4 to TRBJ2-3; 7 bases are shared with TRBD1. This CDR3 is 14 amino acids long. Unmatched junction bases numbered 4, after V lost 6 bases and J lost 1 base. From germline, CDR1 is MRHNA and CDR2 SNTAGT. The CDR3 is CASSRQGGTDTQYF. The CDR3 DNA reads TGTGCCAGCAGCCGACAGGGAGGCACAGATACGCAGTATTTT.

This sequence joins TRBV5-1 and TRBJ1-3; D is undetermined. Germline V gene sequence: CDR1 SGHRS, CDR2 YFSETQ. The CDR3 loop spans 16 amino acids. V was trimmed by 0 bases and J by 0 bases, leaving 10 bases between them. The DNA for the CDR3 is TGCGCCAGCAGCTTGGCCGGATCGGACTCTGGAAACACCATATATTTT. It codes for CASSLAGSDSGNTIYF.

The rearrangement uses TRBV9 and TRBJ2-5, with D perhaps assigned TRBD1 or TRBD2 (6 bases each). The CDR3 contains 14 residues. Trimming removed 3 bases at V and 4 bases at J, with 13 bases between. Germline CDR1 and CDR2: SGDLS and YYNGEE. The CDR3 coding sequence is TGTGCCAGCAGCGAGGGGGGAGAGGTAGAGACCCAGTACTTC. It is translated as CASSEGGEVETQYF.

This clone was counted only a few times. This chain joins TRBV27 and TRBJ2-1; 7 nucleotides agree with TRBD1. This CDR3 is 15 amino acids long. Germline lookup yields CDR1 MNHEY and CDR2 SMNVEV (reference sequence). J lost 2 bases, V lost 2 bases, and 3 bases had no gene match. The DNA of the CDR3 is TGTGCCAGCAGTTTAGAGGGGGCGGCCTACAATGAGCAGTTCTTC. Its translation: CASSLEGAAYNEQFF.

On this clone: This specimen includes other DNA sequences encoding the same CDR3. The chain links TRBV28 to TRBJ2-1; D is undetermined. V dropped 2 bases and J dropped 0 bases, with 8 bases sitting between them. The CDR3 is 15 amino acids. Germline loops: CDR1 MDHEN, CDR2 SYDVKM. In DNA form, the CDR3 reads TGTGCCAGCAGTTTAGGTGGAAGCTCCTACAATGAGCAGTTCTTC. This translates into CASSLGGSSYNEQFF.

The table lists this clone with a few counts. V and J are TRBV7-3 and TRBJ2-1; D unclear. The CDR3 length is 14 residues. Germline CDR1 reads SGHTA; CDR2 reads FQGTGA. The germline V and J ends were trimmed by 1 base and 5 bases, with 9 bases remaining between them. CDR3 residues: CASSLIGSDNEQFF. CDR3 nucleotide sequence: TGTGCCAGCAGCTTAATCGGATCGGACAATGAGCAGTTCTTC.

This clone was counted ten times or more. This rearrangement joins TRBV28 to TRBJ2-2, with 7 bases matching TRBD1. V shed 5 bases and J 7 bases; nucleotides not matched to a gene: 7. Germline V gene sequence: CDR1 MDHEN, CDR2 SYDVKM. The CDR3 loop spans 14 amino acids. CDR3 sequence reads: CASSPTGVGGELFF. CDR3 DNA: TGTGCCAGCAGTCCCACAGGGGTTGGCGGGGAGCTGTTTTTT. Full variable domain (missing parts from reference TRBV28 and TRBJ2-2): DVKVTQSSRYLVKRTGEKVFLECVQDMDHENMFWYRQDPGLGLRLIYFSYDVKMKEKGDIPEGYSVSREKKERFSLILESASTNQTSMYLCASSPTGVGGELFFGEGSRLTVL.

The V and J genes are TRBV6-5 and TRBJ2-7; no definite D call. Germline CDR1 and CDR2: MNHEY and SVGAGI. V lost 0 bases to trimming and J lost 0 bases, with 6 bases between them. The CDR3 is 14 amino acids. The CDR3 DNA sequence: TGTGCCAGCAGTTACTCTTCTAGCTCCTACGAGCAGTACTTC. It translates to CASSYSSSSYEQYF.

The genes are TRBV25-1 and TRBJ1-6; possible D gene TRBD1, 6 bases. Per the germline V gene, CDR1 is MGHDK and CDR2 is SYGVNS. The CDR3 is 16 residues long. Trimming left V 10 bases short and J 6 bases short, with 22 bases between. The CDR3 loop is CATNRAGESGNSPLHF. The CDR3 DNA reads TGTGCCACCAACCGGGCAGGGGAGTCCGGTAATTCACCCCTCCACTTT.

The chain joins TRBV2 to TRBJ2-2; weak D call: TRBD1 (7 bases). V was cut by 3 bases and J by 3 bases, with 14 bases left in between. Per the germline V gene, CDR1 is SNHLY and CDR2 is FYNNEI. CDR3 size: 16 residues. The CDR3: CASSDPDRRDTGELFF. The DNA for the CDR3 is TGTGCCAGCAGTGATCCGGACAGGAGGGACACCGGGGAGCTGTTTTTT.

This chain uses TRBV7-9 with TRBJ1-2; possible D gene TRBD1, 6 bases. Germline V gene lookup returns CDR1 SEHNR and CDR2 FQNEAQ (reference sequence). Trimming removed 5 bases at V and 5 bases at J, with 24 bases between. The CDR3 runs 17 residues. The DNA for the CDR3 is TGTGCCAGCAGCCCAACTTTCGGACAGTCGCCCAATTATGGCTACACCTTC. Protein product: CASSPTFGQSPNYGYTF.

The chain uses TRBV30 and TRBJ2-7, with no clear D. The CDR3 is made up of 12 amino acids. Germline CDR1 reads GTSNPN; CDR2 reads SVGIG (reference sequence). Trimming took off 1 base at V and 1 base at J, with 5 bases between the two ends. The chain's CDR3 is CAWSATSYEQYF. Here the CDR3 DNA reads TGTGCCTGGAGTGCGACATCCTACGAGCAGTACTTC.

This clone was seen only once. The chain is built from TRBV9 and TRBJ1-2; no clear D gene. The V end was cut by 0 bases, the J end by 6 bases, with 9 bases between. Germline V CDR1 and CDR2: SGDLS, YYNGEE. The CDR3 is made up of 13 amino acids. The CDR3 is CASSVGGFDGYTF. CDR3 sequence (DNA): TGTGCCAGCAGCGTAGGTGGGTTCGATGGCTACACCTTC.

The rearrangement joins TRBV23-1 to TRBJ2-7; weak D call: TRBD1 (6 bases). TRBV23-1 is assigned to the ORF class and has an uncertain function. The CDR3 is 13 residues long. With 4 bases removed from V and 4 bases from J, the gap between germline ends came to 11 bases. The CDR3 DNA reads TGCGCCAGCAGTCCACAGGACAGTTACGAGCAGTACTTC. Its translation is CASSPQDSYEQYF.

V usage is TRBV7-6 and J usage is TRBJ2-1; D uncertain. CDR1 SGHVS and CDR2 FNYEAQ come from the germline V gene. Trimming stripped 5 bases from V and 0 bases from J, with 14 bases between. The CDR3 sequence is 16 residues long. CDR3 sequence reads: CASSLRYKSSYNEQFF. The CDR3 region has the DNA TGTGCCAGCAGCCTACGGTACAAATCCTCCTACAATGAGCAGTTCTTC. Full variable domain (rest looked up from reference TRBV7-6 and TRBJ2-1): GAGVSQSPRYKVTKRGQDVALRCDPISGHVSLYWYRQALGQGPEFLTYFNYEAQQDKSGLPNDRFSAERPEGSISTLTIQRTEQRDSAMYRCASSLRYKSSYNEQFFGPGTRLTVL.

The V gene is TRBV7-8, the J gene TRBJ2-1; D uncertain. Trimming pared 1 base from V and 4 bases from J, leaving 8 bases between. Germline-derived CDR1 and CDR2 are SGHVS and FQNEAQ. There are 14 residues in the CDR3. CDR3 sequence reads: CASSLVATYNEQFF. The CDR3 nucleotides read TGTGCCAGCAGCTTAGTAGCAACTTACAATGAGCAGTTCTTC.

There are a few counts of this clone. The chain combines TRBV27 with TRBJ1-1; D perhaps matches TRBD1 (5 bases). This CDR3 spans 13 amino acids. V was pared by 10 bases and J by 5 bases, with 17 bases between. Looked up from germline, CDR1 is MNHEY and CDR2 is SMNVEV (reference sequence). Here the CDR3 reads CAIATARGTEAFF. The CDR3 nucleotides read TGTGCCATCGCGACGGCTCGGGGGACTGAAGCTTTCTTT.

The chain links TRBV5-1 to TRBJ2-7; D is tentatively TRBD1 or TRBD2 (5 bases each). The CDR3 loop spans 14 amino acids. Germline V CDR1 and CDR2: SGHRS, YFSETQ. The V gene lost 4 bases and the J gene lost 7 bases, with 18 bases spanning the gap. Here the CDR3 DNA reads TGCGCCAGCAGCATCCGGGACCCATCCGGAGAGCAGTACTTC. It codes for CASSIRDPSGEQYF.

The V and J genes are TRBV5-8 and TRBJ1-1; no firm D call. CDR3 length: 12 amino acids. Germline-derived CDR1 and CDR2 are SGHTS and YDEGEE. Deletions cut 0 bases from V and 3 bases from J, with 3 bases between. CDR3 in DNA: TGTGCCAGCAGCTTGGAGCACACTGAAGCTTTCTTT. It yields the protein CASSLEHTEAFF.

There are a few counts of this clone. The chain uses TRBV11-1 and TRBJ2-7, with 8 bases lining up with TRBD1. V was clipped by 0 bases and J by 0 bases; unmatched bases: 1. Germline CDR1 and CDR2: SGHAT and FQDESV (reference sequence). The CDR3 runs 15 residues. The DNA of the CDR3 is TGTGCCAGCAGCTTAGCCGACAGGGGCTCCTACGAGCAGTACTTC. It encodes CASSLADRGSYEQYF. The full variable domain, in which reference TRBV11-1 and TRBJ2-7 provide the parts outside the CDR3, is EAEVAQSPRYKITEKSQAVAFWCDPISGHATLYWYRQILGQGPELLVQFQDESVVDDSQLPKDRFSAERLKGVDSTLKIQPAELGDSAMYLCASSLADRGSYEQYFGPGTRLTVT.

The count of this clone is one. The chain carries TRBV5-4 and TRBJ2-1; 11 bases are shared with TRBD2. CDR1 and CDR2 from the germline V gene are SGHNT and YYREEE (reference sequence). This CDR3 region has 20 residues. Unmatched junction bases numbered 15, after V lost 4 bases and J lost 0 bases. The CDR3 loop reads CASSLTSGTSGRSSYNEQFF. CDR3 sequence (DNA): TGTGCCAGCAGCCTAACCTCCGGGACTAGCGGTCGGAGCTCCTACAATGAGCAGTTCTTC.

The chain uses TRBV5-4 and TRBJ2-7, with TRBD2 identical over 10 bases. The CDR3 loop spans 14 amino acids. The junction had 4 bases not matched to a gene; V was cut back by 4 bases and J by 3 bases. Germline CDR1 is SGHNT and CDR2 is YYREEE (reference sequence). CDR3 residues: CASSASSGSYEQYF. The CDR3 DNA follows: TGTGCCAGCAGCGCCTCTAGCGGGAGCTACGAGCAGTACTTC.

The J gene is TRBJ2-3, the V gene TRBV19; 7 nucleotides align to TRBD1. This CDR3 region has 15 residues. Germline V gene lookup returns CDR1 LNHDA and CDR2 SQIVND (reference sequence). V trimming: 2 bases; J trimming: 6 bases; junction bases outside the gene matches: 8. CDR3 coding DNA: TGTGCCAGTAGTATACTCCCCGTCAGGGGGGATACGCAGTATTTT. It is translated as CASSILPVRGDTQYF.

The rearrangement links TRBV6-5 to TRBJ2-1; possible D gene TRBD2, 7 bases. V shed 10 bases and J shed 7 bases, with 14 bases lying between them. The germline CDR1 and CDR2 sequences are MNHEY and SVGAGI. The CDR3 has 12 residues. DNA for the CDR3: TGTGCCACCGAGGGGGGGATGAATGAGCAGTTCTTC. As protein: CATEGGMNEQFF.

The chain has TRBV28 and TRBJ1-1; D call uncertain. CDR1 is MDHEN, CDR2 SYDVKM, per germline. CDR3 length: 15 amino acids. The V end lost 5 bases, the J end lost 0 bases, and 13 bases lay between the germline ends. In nucleotides, the CDR3 is TGTGCCAGCAGTCGGACCCCGGACGTGAACACTGAAGCTTTCTTT. Protein product: CASSRTPDVNTEAFF.